This T cell receptor (beta chain) originates from a study of shared clonotypes between healthy human individuals. Sequencing was performed with immunoSEQ multiplex PCR; in TCRdb, only in-frame clones are kept and a portion is missing. Of approximately 2.3 million clones in the sample, roughly 93% were seen once. The CDR3 contains 15 residues. V was clipped by 7 bases and J by 3 bases; unmatched bases: 9. Looked up from germline, CDR1 is MDHEN and CDR2 is SYDVKM. The sequence was obtained from a man aged 18 to 29 in good health. Some clones in this sample may be carry-over from other donors' samples. The specimen was naive CD4+ T cells from PBMCs. Subset meaning: CD45RA+ positively selected. The chain recombines TRBV28 with TRBJ1-5, with 7 bases that match TRBD1. CDR3 in amino acids: CASTLGTAYNQPQHF. CDR3 bases: TGTGCCAGCACTCTGGGGACAGCCTACAATCAGCCCCAGCATTTT.